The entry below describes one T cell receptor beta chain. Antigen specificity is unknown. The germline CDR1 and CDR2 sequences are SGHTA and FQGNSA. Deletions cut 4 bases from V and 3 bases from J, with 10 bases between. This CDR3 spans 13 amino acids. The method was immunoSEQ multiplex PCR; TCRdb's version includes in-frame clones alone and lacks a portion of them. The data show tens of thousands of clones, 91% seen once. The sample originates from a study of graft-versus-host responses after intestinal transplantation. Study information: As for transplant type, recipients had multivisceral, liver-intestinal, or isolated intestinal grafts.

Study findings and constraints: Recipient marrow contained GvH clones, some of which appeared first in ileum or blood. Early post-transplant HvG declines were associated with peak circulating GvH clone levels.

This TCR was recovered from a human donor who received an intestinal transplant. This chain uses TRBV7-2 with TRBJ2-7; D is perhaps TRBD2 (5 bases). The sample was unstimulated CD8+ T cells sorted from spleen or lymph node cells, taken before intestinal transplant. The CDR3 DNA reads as TGTGCCAGCAGCTGGGGAGACTACTACGAGCAGTACTTC. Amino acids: CASSWGDYYEQYF. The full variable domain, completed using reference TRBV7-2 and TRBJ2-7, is GAGVSQSPSNKVTEKGKDVELRCDPISGHTALYWYRQSLGQGLEFLIYFQGNSAPDKSGLPSDRFSAERTGGSVSTLTIQRTQQEDSAVYLCASSWGDYYEQYFGPGTRLTVT.